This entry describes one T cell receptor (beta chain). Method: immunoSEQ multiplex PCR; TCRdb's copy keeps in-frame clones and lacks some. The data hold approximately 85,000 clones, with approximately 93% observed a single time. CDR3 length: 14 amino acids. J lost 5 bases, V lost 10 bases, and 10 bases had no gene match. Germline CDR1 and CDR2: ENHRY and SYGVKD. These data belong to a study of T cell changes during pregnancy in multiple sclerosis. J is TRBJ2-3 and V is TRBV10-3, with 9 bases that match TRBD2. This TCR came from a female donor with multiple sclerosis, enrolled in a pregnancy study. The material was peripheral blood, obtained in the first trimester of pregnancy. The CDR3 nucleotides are TGTGCCACCGCTGGGCGGGAGGGCCAAGATACGCAGTATTTT. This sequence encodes CATAGREGQDTQYF.